The 27 T cell receptor beta chains below were found in one sample sequenced in a study of cytomegalovirus exposure and HLA in healthy donors. PCR primers comprised 60 Vbeta and 13 Jbeta primers. TCRdb's table, derived via immunoSEQ multiplex PCR, lists solely in-frame clones and lacks some. The sample has more than 95,000 clones; 75% to 80% are singletons. The sequenced material came from PBMCs. The receptors shown here come from a woman aged 40 to 50 in good health and CMV-seronegative.

This chain joins TRBV7-2 and TRBJ1-5; TRBD1 matches at 8 bases. The V gene's germline CDR1 is SGHTA and CDR2 FQGNSA. This CDR3 region has 16 residues. J was trimmed by 0 bases and V by 5 bases; bases with no gene match: 6. This chain's CDR3 is CASSPRDRNSNQPQHF. The CDR3 region has the DNA TGTGCCAGCAGCCCCCGGGACAGGAATAGCAATCAGCCCCAGCATTTT.

The CDR3 spells CASSPVSGATDTQYF. The CDR3 region has the DNA TGTGCCAGCTCACCGGTTAGCGGGGCCACAGATACGCAGTATTTT. The chain carries TRBV18 and TRBJ2-3; 8 nucleotides line up with TRBD2. After removal of 3 bases from V and 2 bases from J, the junction contained 4 bases not matched to a gene. The germline V gene encodes CDR1 KGHSH and CDR2 LQKENI. This CDR3 has 15 residues.

J is TRBJ2-3 and V is TRBV6-5; no clear D. V was clipped by 0 bases and J by 7 bases, with 8 bases between them. Germline-derived CDR1 and CDR2 are MNHEY and SVGAGI. The CDR3 has 13 amino acids. CDR3: CASSYSLKNTQYF. DNA of the CDR3: TGTGCCAGCAGTTACTCCCTTAAAAATACGCAGTATTTT.

The chain uses TRBV5-4 and TRBJ2-5; TRBD1 matches 9 bases. The J call may be incorrect, as the DNA end agrees better with TRBJ2-7. The CDR3 is made up of 13 amino acids. Germline V gives CDR1 SGHNT, CDR2 YYREEE (reference sequence). The CDR3 protein is CATSTGGLDEQYF. The CDR3 DNA follows: TGTGCCACCTCGACAGGGGGTTTGGACGAGCAGTACTTC.

The V gene is TRBV5-1, the J gene TRBJ2-1, with D possibly being TRBD1 (7 bases). V lost 4 bases and J lost 6, with 14 bases in between. Germline assignment: CDR1 SGHRS and CDR2 YFSETQ. The CDR3 runs 14 residues. CDR3 in amino acids: CASSDQGGSNEQFF. CDR3 DNA: TGCGCCAGCAGCGATCAGGGGGGTAGCAATGAGCAGTTCTTC.

This clone was recorded a few times. This chain joins TRBV11-2 and TRBJ2-4; no definite D call. CDR1 is SGHAT, CDR2 FQNNGV, per germline. This CDR3 has 13 amino acids. V lost 0 bases and J lost 6, with 6 bases in between. This CDR3 reads CASSLEPGNIQYF. CDR3 in DNA: TGTGCCAGCAGCTTAGAGCCAGGAAACATTCAGTACTTC.

Worth noting for this clone: Other DNA sequences in this sample translate to the same CDR3. This chain's CDR3 is CASSFDRNQPQHF. In nucleotides, the CDR3 is TGTGCCAGCAGCTTCGACAGGAATCAGCCCCAGCATTTT. This chain joins TRBV7-2 and TRBJ1-5; tentatively, D is TRBD1 (6 bases). V lost 3 bases and J lost 4, with 7 bases in between. The germline V gene encodes CDR1 SGHTA and CDR2 FQGNSA. The CDR3 runs 13 residues.

V and J are TRBV6-5 and TRBJ2-7; no clear D. Germline loops: CDR1 MNHEY, CDR2 SVGAGI. The CDR3 loop spans 14 amino acids. Trimming removed 0 bases from V and 7 bases from J, with 13 bases in between. As DNA, the CDR3 is TGTGCCAGCAGTTACTCGACGCTAGGTATGGAGCAGTACTTC. Its protein is CASSYSTLGMEQYF.

About this clone: Other DNA sequences of this sample code for an identical CDR3. The chain employs TRBV2 and TRBJ2-3; D is perhaps TRBD2 (5 bases). This CDR3 comprises 12 residues. Germline V CDR1 and CDR2: SNHLY, FYNNEI. Between the trimmed V and J ends, which lost 6 bases and 3 bases, there was a span of 7 bases. CDR3 bases: TGTGCCAGCAGGGAGCGGACAGATACGCAGTATTTT. Its translation: CASRERTDTQYF.

This clone has a handful of counts. The CDR3 is CSVAWRDRVGYTF. The CDR3 DNA follows: TGCAGCGTTGCCTGGCGGGACAGGGTTGGCTACACCTTC. V usage is TRBV29-1 and J usage is TRBJ1-2, with 9 positions matching TRBD1. Looked up from germline, CDR1 is SQVTM and CDR2 is ANQGSEA. The J segment lost 7 bases and the V segment lost 4 bases, leaving 7 bases of the junction unmatched. This CDR3 spans 13 amino acids.

The V and J genes are TRBV28 and TRBJ1-3; 7 bases are shared with TRBD1. V dropped 7 bases and J dropped 0; count of bases not matched to a gene: 9. The CDR3 consists of 16 residues. In germline, CDR1 is MDHEN, CDR2 SYDVKM. The CDR3 sequence is CASKPGTVSSGNTIYF. The CDR3 nucleotides read TGTGCCAGCAAACCAGGGACAGTGAGCTCTGGAAACACCATATATTTT.

The chain combines TRBV5-6 with TRBJ2-7; tentative D call: TRBD2 (6 bases). Germline V gene sequence: CDR1 SGHDT, CDR2 YYEEEE. This CDR3 comprises 13 residues. Trimming took off 3 bases at V and 6 bases at J, with 13 bases between the two ends. The CDR3 here is CASSWLGAGEQYF. The CDR3 DNA reads TGTGCCAGCAGCTGGCTGGGAGCGGGCGAGCAGTACTTC.

The chain joins TRBV29-1 to TRBJ1-1, with 9 bases that match TRBD1. The CDR3 consists of 15 residues. The trim removed 4 bases at V and 5 bases at J, leaving 11 bases unmatched. Germline V gives CDR1 SQVTM, CDR2 ANQGSEA. CDR3 in DNA: TGCAGCGTTGGGGGGGACAGGGAGGTCGAAACTGAAGCTTTCTTT. Translated: CSVGGDREVETEAFF. The variable domain in full, completed from reference TRBV29-1 and TRBJ1-1, reads SAVISQKPSRDICQRGTSLTIQCQVDSQVTMMFWYRQQPGQSLTLIATANQGSEATYESGFVIDKFPISRPNLTFSTLTVSNMSPEDSSIYLCSVGGDREVETEAFFGQGTRLTVV.

This chain joins TRBV4-1 and TRBJ1-3, with 8 bases matching TRBD1. V shed 5 bases, J shed 2 bases, and the junction held 11 bases outside the gene matches. The CDR3 sequence is 17 residues long. Germline V lookup: CDR1 MGHRA, CDR2 YSYEKL. CDR3 protein: CASSYRTGFIAGNTIYF. Here the CDR3 DNA reads TGCGCCAGCAGCTATCGGACAGGGTTTATTGCTGGAAACACCATATATTTT.

The V and J genes are TRBV19 and TRBJ2-2; D not resolved. The CDR3 spans 14 residues. The germline gives CDR1 LNHDA, CDR2 SQIVND (reference sequence). V was pared by 3 bases and J by 8 bases, with 13 bases between. The CDR3 is CASSITSVTGELFF. For the CDR3, the DNA is TGTGCCAGTAGTATTACCTCCGTCACTGGGGAGCTGTTTTTT.

J is TRBJ1-2 and V is TRBV18; TRBD1 agrees at 7 bases. CDR3 length: 13 amino acids. In germline, CDR1 is KGHSH, CDR2 LQKENI. The V and J ends lost 3 bases and 8 bases, in that order; junction bases with no gene match: 6. The CDR3 is CASSPRQGEGYTF. CDR3 in DNA: TGTGCCAGCTCACCCCGACAGGGCGAAGGCTACACCTTC.

This clone was seen only a few times. This chain links TRBV7-2 with TRBJ1-1; D unclear. Germline values: CDR1 SGHTA, CDR2 FQGNSA. V was clipped by 5 bases and J by 10 bases, with 14 bases between them. This CDR3 spans 12 amino acids. CDR3 in DNA: TGTGCCAGCAGCCCGGGATTCGGTCGAGCTTTCTTT. The encoded protein is CASSPGFGRAFF.

The CDR3 region is CASSYIGQGYGYTF. CDR3 bases: TGTGCCAGCAGTTACATCGGACAGGGGTATGGCTACACCTTC. The rearrangement links TRBV6-5 to TRBJ1-2; the match to TRBD1 covers 9 bases. With V trimmed by 2 bases and J by 5 bases, 3 bases remained unmatched. Germline V gene data show CDR1 as MNHEY and CDR2 as SVGAGI. The length of the CDR3 is 14 residues.

This clone has only a few counts. The rearrangement uses TRBV21-1 and TRBJ2-7; TRBD2 reflects the table's D call only, with no check against the DNA. TRBV21-1 is a documented pseudogene. This CDR3 is built from 16 residues. The CDR3 region is CASSKVATQISYEQYF. The CDR3 DNA sequence: TGTGCCAGCAGCAAAGTCGCGACTCAAATCTCCTACGAGCAGTACTTC.

About this clone: In this CDR3 the conserved last residue, phenylalanine or tryptophan, is missing, so a read error is likely. The chain carries TRBV6-1 and TRBJ2-7, with a weak D call TRBD1 (6 bases). The germline V gene encodes CDR1 MNHNS and CDR2 SASEGT. The V gene lost 4 bases and the J gene lost 2 bases, with 21 bases spanning the gap. The CDR3 totals 17 residues. CDR3 sequence (DNA): TGTGCCAGCAGTGTAAGGGGGATAAGCGCACGGCCCTACGAGCAGTACCTC. This encodes CASSVRGISARPYEQYL.

V and J are TRBV7-2 and TRBJ2-1; TRBD2 agrees at 8 bases. V trimming: 1 base; J trimming: 7 bases; junction bases outside the gene matches: 3. Per germline, CDR1 SGHTA and CDR2 FQGNSA. The CDR3 extends over 14 amino acids. CDR3 sequence: CASSLVAGRNEQFF. CDR3 DNA: TGTGCCAGCAGCTTAGTAGCGGGGCGGAATGAGCAGTTCTTC.

Turning to this clone: Sequence at one end of the junction differs from germline and may be a read error. The CDR3 DNA follows: TGTGCTAGCAGCTTAGGGACTAGCGCGGAGACCCAGTACTTC. Its protein is CASSLGTSAETQYF. The chain links TRBV7-7 to TRBJ2-5; 10 bases are a match to TRBD2. The CDR3 sequence is 14 residues long. The germline gives CDR1 SSHAT, CDR2 FNYEAQ (reference sequence).

The chain has TRBV27 and TRBJ1-5; D unclear. V was cut by 3 bases and J by 4 bases, with 7 bases left in between. CDR1 is MNHEY and CDR2 is SMNVEV in the germline V gene (reference sequence). CDR3 length equals 13 residues. This CDR3 reads CASSFWANQPQHF. The CDR3 DNA reads as TGTGCCAGCAGTTTTTGGGCGAATCAGCCCCAGCATTTT.

The CDR3 loop reads CASSIGQNSNQPQHF. As DNA, the CDR3 is TGTGCCAGTAGTATAGGTCAGAATAGCAATCAGCCCCAGCATTTT. The chain carries TRBV19 and TRBJ1-5; D not certain. In germline, CDR1 is LNHDA, CDR2 SQIVND (reference sequence). The CDR3 totals 15 residues. Trimming cost V 1 base and J 0 bases, with 7 bases left between them.

Turning to this clone: The sample contains more than one DNA sequence encoding this CDR3. The chain has TRBV28 and TRBJ2-7; the D gene is possibly TRBD1 (5 bases). V was cut by 6 bases and J by 4 bases, with 10 bases left in between. Germline V gene lookup returns CDR1 MDHEN and CDR2 SYDVKM. The CDR3 loop spans 12 amino acids. CDR3 sequence reads: CASSPDSYEQYF. CDR3 DNA sequence: TGTGCCAGCAGCCCCGACAGTTACGAGCAGTACTTC. The variable domain in full, with the rest retrieved from reference TRBV28 and TRBJ2-7, is DVKVTQSSRYLVKRTGEKVFLECVQDMDHENMFWYRQDPGLGLRLIYFSYDVKMKEKGDIPEGYSVSREKKERFSLILESASTNQTSMYLCASSPDSYEQYFGPGTRLTVT.

This clone was seen a handful of times. This chain joins TRBV7-2 and TRBJ2-5; TRBD2 might be the D (6 bases). The CDR3 has 13 residues. Germline V CDR1 and CDR2: SGHTA, FQGNSA. V was clipped by 3 bases and J by 5 bases, with 10 bases between them. CDR3 in DNA: TGTGCCAGCAGCTTTTCGGGAGTGGAGACCCAGTACTTC. It is translated as CASSFSGVETQYF.

This chain connects TRBV10-1 to TRBJ1-2; D remains unclear. Germline V lookup: CDR1 WNHNN, CDR2 SYGVQD (reference sequence). The length of the CDR3 is 14 residues. V was trimmed by 0 bases and J by 8 bases, leaving 13 bases between them. The CDR3 DNA sequence: TGCGCCAGCAGTGAGTCGCGGGCAGGTGGCGGCTACACCTTC. This gives the protein CASSESRAGGGYTF.